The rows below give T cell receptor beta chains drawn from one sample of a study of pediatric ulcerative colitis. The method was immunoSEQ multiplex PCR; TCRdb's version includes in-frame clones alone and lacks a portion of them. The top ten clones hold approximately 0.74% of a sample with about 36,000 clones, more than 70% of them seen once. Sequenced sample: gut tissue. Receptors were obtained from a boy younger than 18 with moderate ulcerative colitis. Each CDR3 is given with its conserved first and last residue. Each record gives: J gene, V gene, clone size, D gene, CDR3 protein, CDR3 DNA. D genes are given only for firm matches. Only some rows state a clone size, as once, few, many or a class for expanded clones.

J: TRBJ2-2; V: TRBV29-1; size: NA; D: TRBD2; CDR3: CSAALAVPQGGELFF; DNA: TGCAGCGCCGCACTAGCGGTCCCTCAAGGCGGGGAGCTGTTTTTT
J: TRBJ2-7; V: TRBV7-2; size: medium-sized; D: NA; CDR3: CASSPHIRGQMSEQYF; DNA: TGTGCCAGCAGCCCACACATCCGGGGGCAAATGAGCGAGCAGTACTTC
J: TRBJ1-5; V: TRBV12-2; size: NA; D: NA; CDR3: CASRRRDRGLKSNQPQHF; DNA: TGTGCAAGTCGCCGCCGGGACAGGGGGCTAAAAAGCAATCAGCCCCAGCATTTT
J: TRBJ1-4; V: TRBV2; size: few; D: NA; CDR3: CATTTNEKLFF; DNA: TGTGCCACCACAACTAATGAAAAACTGTTTTTT
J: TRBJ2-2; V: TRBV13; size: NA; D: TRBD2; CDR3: CASSPGTSGVGELFF; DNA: TGTGCCAGCAGCCCGGGGACTAGCGGGGTCGGGGAGCTGTTTTTT
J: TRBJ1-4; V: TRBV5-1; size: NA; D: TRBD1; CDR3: CASSPGPGQGAEKLFF; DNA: TGCGCCAGCAGCCCCGGGCCGGGACAGGGGGCGGAAAAACTGTTTTTT
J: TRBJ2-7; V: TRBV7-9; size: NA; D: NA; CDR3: CASSLPSTGSSYEQYF; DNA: TGTGCCAGCAGCTTACCATCGACGGGGAGCTCCTACGAGCAGTACTTC
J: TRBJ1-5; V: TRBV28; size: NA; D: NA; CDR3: CASSSPGSSNQPQHF; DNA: TGTGCCAGCAGCTCCCCGGGATCCAGCAATCAGCCCCAGCATTTT
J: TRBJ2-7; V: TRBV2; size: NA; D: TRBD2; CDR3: CASSEVGTSEQYF; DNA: TGTGCCAGCAGTGAGGTTGGGACTAGCGAGCAGTACTTC
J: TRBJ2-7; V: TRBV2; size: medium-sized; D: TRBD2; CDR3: CASKRGSGSVYEQYF; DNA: TGTGCCAGTAAAAGAGGGAGCGGGAGTGTATACGAGCAGTACTTC
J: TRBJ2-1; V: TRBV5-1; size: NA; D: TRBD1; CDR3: CASSQQGADEQFF; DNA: TGCGCCAGCAGCCAACAGGGGGCCGATGAGCAGTTCTTC
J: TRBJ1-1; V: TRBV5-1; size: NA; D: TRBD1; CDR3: CASSWTGGADEAFF; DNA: TGCGCCAGCAGCTGGACAGGGGGCGCGGATGAAGCTTTCTTT
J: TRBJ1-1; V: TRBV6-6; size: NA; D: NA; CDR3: CASSYPRGVRAEAFF; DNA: TGTGCCAGCAGTTACCCAAGGGGGGTTCGAGCTGAAGCTTTCTTT
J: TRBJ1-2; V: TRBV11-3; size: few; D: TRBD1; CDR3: CASSLDRADGYTF; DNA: TGTGCCAGCAGCTTGGACAGGGCGGACGGCTACACCTTC
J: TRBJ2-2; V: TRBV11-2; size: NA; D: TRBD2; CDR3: CASSLLLAGANGELFF; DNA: TGTGCCAGCAGCTTGTTACTAGCGGGAGCGAACGGGGAGCTGTTTTTT